The clone carrying this TCR beta chain was picked up a small number of times. Its antigen is still unknown. The sample belongs to a study of T cells in Graves' hyperthyroidism and ophthalmopathy. Study observations and caveats: Blood also contained most expanded thyroid clonotypes above 0.001. Ophthalmopathy was separated from stable hyperthyroidism by a 13 V-J model.

This CDR3 region has 14 residues. Per the germline V gene, CDR1 is SGDLS and CDR2 is YYNGEE. V lost 0 bases, J lost 2 bases, and 6 bases lay in between. RNA transcripts yielded amplified TCR beta CDR3 regions. The TCR CDR3 first-round RT-PCR relied on the HTBI primer set. Each CDR3 protein gets one entry after TCRdb re-called the multiplex PCR reads with MiXCR. The sample contains around 600,000 distinct CDR3 sequences, around a sixth of which appear only once. Together with thyroid ultrasound, orbital computed tomography, serum thyroxine and TRAb, clinical symptoms were used for diagnoses. PBMCs were obtained from 10 ml fresh peripheral blood.

The chain employs TRBV9 and TRBJ2-1; D is unclear. This TCR came from a woman under 40 with Graves' hyperthyroidism. The material sequenced was blood. Here the CDR3 reads CASSVAEPYNEQFF. CDR3 bases: TGTGCCAGCAGCGTAGCGGAGCCCTACAATGAGCAGTTCTTC.